The 27 T cell receptor beta chains below come from one sample, sequenced in a study of T cell responses to AZD1222 COVID-19 vaccine. Repertoires were generated with immunoSEQ multiplex PCR, while TCRdb's copy carries only in-frame clones and drops some. The table lists around 200,000 clones, more than 75% of them singletons. The input for sequencing was peripheral blood, taken 28 days after the second AZD1222 dose. Receptors were obtained from an adult who received the AZD1222 COVID-19 vaccine.

This chain connects TRBV4-3 to TRBJ1-6, with D perhaps TRBD1 (5 bases). V was clipped by 1 base and J by 10 bases, with 14 bases between them. Germline CDR1 is LGHNA and CDR2 is YSLEER. The CDR3 has 15 amino acids. Written as DNA, the CDR3 is TGCGCCAGCAGCCAAGGGTCGGGGGGTAACTCACCCCTCCACTTT. It yields the protein CASSQGSGGNSPLHF.

This chain uses TRBV7-2 with TRBJ2-7; D gene uncertain. The V gene's germline CDR1 is SGHTA and CDR2 FQGNSA. This CDR3 region has 14 residues. The ends were cut back, 0 bases at V and 4 bases at J, with 10 bases in the middle. The CDR3 protein is CASSLAEGWYEQYF. The CDR3 bases are TGTGCCAGCAGCTTAGCGGAAGGCTGGTACGAGCAGTACTTC.

The rearrangement links TRBV6-2 or TRBV6-3 to TRBJ2-7, with 10 bases that match TRBD2. With V trimmed by 2 bases and J by 6 bases, 7 bases remained unmatched. Per the germline V gene, CDR1 is MNHEY and CDR2 is SVGEGT. This CDR3 has 15 residues. Written as DNA, the CDR3 is TGTGCCAGCAGTTACCCTGGACTAGCGGCCTCCGAGCAGTACTTC. Amino acid sequence: CASSYPGLAASEQYF.

CDR3 bases: TGTGCCAGTAGTATAGTCGGGGGACTAGGTTCCTACGAGCAGTACTTC. Its protein is CASSIVGGLGSYEQYF. The chain uses TRBV19 and TRBJ2-7, with TRBD2 identical over 8 bases. CDR3 length: 16 residues. Per germline, CDR1 LNHDA and CDR2 SQIVND (reference sequence). Trimming removed 1 base from V and 1 base from J; junction bases left unmatched: 6.

The V call is TRBV28, the J call TRBJ2-5, with 10 bases that match TRBD1. The CDR3 sequence is 15 residues long. Unmatched junction bases numbered 1, after V lost 0 bases and J lost 3 bases. In germline, CDR1 is MDHEN, CDR2 SYDVKM. The CDR3 loop reads CASSLWDRGKETQYF. The CDR3 DNA follows: TGTGCCAGCAGTTTATGGGACAGGGGGAAAGAGACCCAGTACTTC.

The genes are TRBV6-5 and TRBJ2-3; 9 bases align to TRBD1. Germline trimming cut 6 bases from V and 4 bases from J; bases unmatched to any gene: 8. The germline gives CDR1 MNHEY, CDR2 SVGAGI. This CDR3 region has 15 residues. The CDR3 region is CASRLQGAWPDTQYF. The CDR3 DNA sequence: TGTGCCAGCAGGCTACAGGGGGCCTGGCCAGATACGCAGTATTTT.

This clone has just a few counts. This chain uses TRBV11-2 with TRBJ2-7; D is uncertain. The CDR3 length is 13 residues. The germline CDR1 and CDR2 sequences are SGHAT and FQNNGV. The V end lost 3 bases, the J end lost 3 bases, and 9 bases lay between the germline ends. The CDR3 coding sequence is TGTGCCAGCAGCTTGAGTCAGGTCTACGAGCAGTACTTC. Amino acids: CASSLSQVYEQYF.

The chain uses TRBV7-9 and TRBJ2-7; D might be TRBD1 (6 bases). Deletions cut 2 bases from V and 6 bases from J, with 11 bases between. There are 13 residues in the CDR3. Looked up from germline, CDR1 is SEHNR and CDR2 is FQNEAQ (reference sequence). As DNA, the CDR3 is TGTGCCAGCAGCTTATTTCAGGGGCCCGAGCAGTACTTC. Its translation: CASSLFQGPEQYF.

The chain uses TRBV5-1 and TRBJ1-5; D is unclear. The V and J ends lost 5 bases and 7 bases respectively, with 13 bases between them. The CDR3 has 13 amino acids. Per germline, CDR1 SGHRS and CDR2 YFSETQ. The CDR3 bases are TGCGCCAGCAGAATGGATGTCGGACAGCCCCAGCATTTT. Translation: CASRMDVGQPQHF.

J is TRBJ1-6 and V is TRBV28, with D possibly TRBD1 on 5 matching bases. The CDR3 has 12 residues. Trimming shortened V by 7 bases and J by 8 bases, and 9 bases separated the two germline ends. CDR1 and CDR2 from the germline V gene are MDHEN and SYDVKM. CDR3 DNA sequence: TGTGCCAGCAAGACGGGGCATTCACCCCTCCACTTT. Protein product: CASKTGHSPLHF. Together with reference TRBV28 and TRBJ1-6, the CDR3 gives the full variable domain: DVKVTQSSRYLVKRTGEKVFLECVQDMDHENMFWYRQDPGLGLRLIYFSYDVKMKEKGDIPEGYSVSREKKERFSLILESASTNQTSMYLCASKTGHSPLHFGNGTRLTVT.

This chain uses TRBV29-1 with TRBJ2-5; D is ambiguous. V was trimmed by 4 bases and J by 4 bases, leaving 7 bases between them. Germline values: CDR1 SQVTM, CDR2 ANQGSEA. The CDR3 extends over 11 amino acids. CDR3 DNA: TGCAGCGTTGCCCAGCCAGAGACCCAGTACTTC. Translating it yields CSVAQPETQYF.

V usage is TRBV4-1 and J usage is TRBJ2-3; 8 bases fit TRBD2. The CDR3 contains 16 residues. V shed 3 bases, J shed 0 bases, and the junction held 5 bases outside the gene matches. The germline CDR1 and CDR2 sequences are MGHRA and YSYEKL. This chain's CDR3 is CASSHPSSGSTDTQYF. For the CDR3, the DNA is TGCGCCAGCAGCCACCCCTCTAGCGGGAGCACAGATACGCAGTATTTT.

Only one count was recorded for this clone. The rearrangement links TRBV30 to TRBJ2-1; TRBD2 matches at 7 bases. Germline CDR1 reads GTSNPN; CDR2 reads SVGIG (reference sequence). The CDR3 contains 17 residues. The ends lost 3 bases at V and 4 bases at J; junction bases unmatched: 15. The CDR3 reads CAWSPAAGRGVYNEQFF. As DNA, the CDR3 is TGTGCCTGGAGCCCCGCCGCGGGACGGGGGGTTTACAATGAGCAGTTCTTC.

The genes are TRBV6-5 and TRBJ1-4; D may be TRBD1 (6 bases). This CDR3 contains 14 residues. Germline V gene data show CDR1 as MNHEY and CDR2 as SVGAGI. V dropped 7 bases and J dropped 5 bases, with 14 bases sitting between them. Here the CDR3 DNA reads TGTGCCAGCAAACAGGGCTCTGACAATGAAAAACTGTTTTTT. Translation: CASKQGSDNEKLFF.

This clone appeared a single time. CDR3 nucleotides: TGTGCCAGCAGCTCCCTAGCGGGTCCCACAGATACGCAGTATTTT. Its protein is CASSSLAGPTDTQYF. The chain employs TRBV7-9 and TRBJ2-3; TRBD2 matches at 8 bases. Germline V gene data show CDR1 as SEHNR and CDR2 as FQNEAQ (reference sequence). Germline trimming cut 4 bases from V and 2 bases from J; bases unmatched to any gene: 5. The CDR3 extends over 15 amino acids.

This clone was detected only once. The chain uses TRBV25-1 and TRBJ1-5, with a weak D call TRBD1 (5 bases). The germline V gene encodes CDR1 MGHDK and CDR2 SYGVNS. Trimming cost V 4 bases and J 6 bases, with 13 bases left between them. The CDR3 runs to 14 residues. CDR3 in amino acids: CASSVDSSSQPQHF. The CDR3 bases are TGTGCCAGCAGTGTCGACAGTTCCAGTCAGCCCCAGCATTTT.

This chain connects TRBV5-1 to TRBJ2-1, with 15 bases identical to TRBD2. Germline CDR1 SGHRS, CDR2 YFSETQ. Trimming cost V 4 bases and J 12 bases; bases outside gene matches: 2. The CDR3 extends over 13 amino acids. The CDR3 region is CASSLGLAGGQFF. The DNA of the CDR3 is TGCGCCAGCAGCCTGGGACTAGCGGGAGGGCAGTTCTTC.

The chain couples TRBV19 to TRBJ1-1; unclear D gene. The germline V gene encodes CDR1 LNHDA and CDR2 SQIVND (reference sequence). V was shortened by 5 bases and J by 5 bases, with 18 bases between the two germline ends. The CDR3 contains 15 residues. CDR3 in DNA: TGTGCCAGTAGTGCTGCCGGACTCTCAAGGACTGAAGCTTTCTTT. As protein: CASSAAGLSRTEAFF.

The chain combines TRBV23-1 with TRBJ2-1; TRBD2 matches 7 bases. TRBV23-1 qualifies as an ORF whose function is uncertain. The CDR3 consists of 15 residues. Trimming took 8 bases from V and 1 from J; bases not matched to a gene: 8. The CDR3 region has the DNA TGCGCCAGCGCCTGGCGCGGGAGTTCCTACAATGAGCAGTTCTTC. Its protein is CASAWRGSSYNEQFF.

The CDR3 DNA is TGCGCCAGCAGAGTGGCACACAGGGGCGATGAGCAGTTCTTC. Translated: CASRVAHRGDEQFF. The chain carries TRBV5-1 and TRBJ2-1, with 7 bases that match TRBD1. CDR1 is SGHRS and CDR2 is YFSETQ in the germline V gene. The CDR3 length is 14 residues. V dropped 5 bases and J dropped 8; count of bases not matched to a gene: 10. The entire variable domain, with the rest obtained from reference TRBV5-1 and TRBJ2-1, is as follows: KAGVTQTPRYLIKTRGQQVTLSCSPISGHRSVSWYQQTPGQGLQFLFEYFSETQRNKGNFPGRFSGRQFSNSRSEMNVSTLELGDSALYLCASRVAHRGDEQFFGPGTRLTVL.

The rearrangement links TRBV18 to TRBJ2-7; D is uncertain. From germline, CDR1 is KGHSH and CDR2 LQKENI. The CDR3 totals 15 residues. The V end lost 3 bases, the J end lost 5 bases, and 17 bases lay between the germline ends. CDR3 loop: CASSPASTARNEQYF. The CDR3 DNA is TGTGCCAGCTCACCTGCTTCTACGGCTAGAAACGAGCAGTACTTC.

This chain connects TRBV5-1 to TRBJ2-3, with 7 bases lining up with TRBD2. V lost 1 base to trimming and J lost 5 bases; unmatched junction nucleotides: 7. The CDR3 is 15 amino acids. Germline loops: CDR1 SGHRS, CDR2 YFSETQ. The CDR3 loop reads CASSLTGGWGDTQYF. Here the CDR3 DNA reads TGCGCCAGCAGCTTGACGGGAGGCTGGGGAGATACGCAGTATTTT.

This sequence joins TRBV4-3 and TRBJ1-2; 7 bases map to TRBD1. Germline CDR1 and CDR2: LGHNA and YSLEER. CDR3 length: 13 amino acids. After removal of 0 bases from V and 8 bases from J, the junction contained 3 bases not matched to a gene. The CDR3 reads CASSQETGHGYTF. For the CDR3, the DNA is TGCGCCAGCAGCCAAGAGACAGGGCACGGCTACACCTTC.

The rearrangement links TRBV6-4 to TRBJ2-4; D may be TRBD1 or TRBD2 (6 bases each). CDR1 is MRHNA, CDR2 SNTAGT, per germline. This CDR3 is built from 23 residues. V lost 0 bases and J 10 bases, leaving 40 bases between the germline ends. The CDR3 nucleotides are TGTGCCAGCAGTGACTCCTCTCCCTTAGGCGGGACACAACCAAAAACATTCGTCGTAATTCAGTACTTC. Encoded protein: CASSDSSPLGGTQPKTFVVIQYF.

The genes are TRBV5-1 and TRBJ1-4, with 7 bases matching TRBD1. The J segment lost 5 bases and the V segment lost 3 bases, leaving 4 bases of the junction unmatched. The CDR3 has 14 residues. The germline V gene has CDR1 SGHRS and CDR2 YFSETQ. The CDR3 DNA follows: TGCGCCAGCAGCTCGGGACAGACGAATGAAAAACTGTTTTTT. It is translated as CASSSGQTNEKLFF.

The V and J genes are TRBV15 and TRBJ2-1; no reliable D call. Trimming took off 0 bases at V and 5 bases at J, with 11 bases between the two ends. The CDR3 has 15 amino acids. From germline, CDR1 is LNHNV and CDR2 YYDKDF (reference sequence). CDR3 in amino acids: CATSRDNLGNNEQFF. The CDR3 nucleotides are TGTGCCACCAGCAGAGACAACTTAGGGAACAATGAGCAGTTCTTC.

The chain's CDR3 is CASSAGSYEQYF. The DNA for the CDR3 is TGTGCCAGTAGTGCGGGATCCTACGAGCAGTACTTC. J is TRBJ2-7 and V is TRBV19, with a tentative D call TRBD2 (6 bases). Germline V gene data show CDR1 as LNHDA and CDR2 as SQIVND (reference sequence). The ends were cut back, 5 bases at V and 1 base at J, with 6 bases in the middle. The CDR3 is 12 amino acids.